This TCR beta chain was captured in a study of T cells after yellow fever vaccination. Study-level points and caveats: Contamination by abundant bulk-population clonotypes could be present in FACS-sorted repertoires. After the booster, roughly 96% of CD4 and 75% to 90% of CD8 primary-response clones were re-detected.

This clonotype appeared a few times. Trimming pared 1 base from V and 1 base from J, leaving 11 bases between. The germline CDR1 and CDR2 sequences are LNHNV and YYDKDF (reference sequence). CDR3 length: 16 amino acids. 5'RACE template switching produced TCR cDNA carrying a universal primer site and UMIs. TCRdb itself ran the 5' RACE reads through MiXCR, one entry per CDR3 protein. The sample has some 100,000 distinct CDR3 sequences, about 8.4% seen once. V is TRBV15 and J is TRBJ1-5; D unclear. The receptor was derived from a man in his late teens or twenties who received the YFV17D yellow fever vaccine. The source was CD8+ T cells not binding an NS4B(214-222) dextramer, sorted from PBMCs, collected around 16 days after the first yellow fever vaccination. The CDR3 DNA reads TGTGCCACCAGCAGAGGATCGGGGATAAGCAATCAGCCCCAGCATTTT. Encoded protein: CATSRGSGISNQPQHF.